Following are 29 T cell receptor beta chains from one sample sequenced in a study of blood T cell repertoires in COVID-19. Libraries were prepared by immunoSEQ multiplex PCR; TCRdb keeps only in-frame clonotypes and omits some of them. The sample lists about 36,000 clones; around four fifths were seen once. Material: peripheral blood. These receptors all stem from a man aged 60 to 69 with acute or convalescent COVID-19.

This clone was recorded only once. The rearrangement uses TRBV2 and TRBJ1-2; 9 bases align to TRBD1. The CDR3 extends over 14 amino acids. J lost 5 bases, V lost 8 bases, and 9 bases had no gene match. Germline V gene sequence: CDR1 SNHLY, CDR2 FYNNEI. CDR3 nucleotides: TGTGCCAGCCTACCCGGGACAGGGATTTATGGCTACACCTTC. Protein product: CASLPGTGIYGYTF. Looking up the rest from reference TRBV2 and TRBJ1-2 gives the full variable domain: EPEVTQTPSHQVTQMGQEVILRCVPISNHLYFYWYRQILGQKVEFLVSFYNNEISEKSEIFDDQFSVERPDGSNFTLKIRSTKLEDSAMYFCASLPGTGIYGYTFGSGTRLTVV.

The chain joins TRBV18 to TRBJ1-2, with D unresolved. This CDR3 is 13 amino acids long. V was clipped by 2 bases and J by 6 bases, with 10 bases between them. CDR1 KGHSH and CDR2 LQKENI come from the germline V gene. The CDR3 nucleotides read TGTGCCAGCTCACCAAGTGTAACAGATGGCTACACCTTC. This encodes CASSPSVTDGYTF.

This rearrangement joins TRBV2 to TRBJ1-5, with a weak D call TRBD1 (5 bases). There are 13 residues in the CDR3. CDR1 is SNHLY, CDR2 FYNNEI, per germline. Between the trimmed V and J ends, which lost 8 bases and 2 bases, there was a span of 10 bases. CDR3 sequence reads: CASRQSGNQPQHF. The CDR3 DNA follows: TGTGCCAGCCGACAGTCTGGCAATCAGCCCCAGCATTTT.

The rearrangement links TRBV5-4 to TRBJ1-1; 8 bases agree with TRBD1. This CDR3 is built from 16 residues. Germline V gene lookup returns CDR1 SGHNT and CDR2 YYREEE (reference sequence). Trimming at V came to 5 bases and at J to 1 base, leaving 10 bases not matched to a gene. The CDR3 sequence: CASSSFITGGNTEAFF. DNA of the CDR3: TGTGCCAGCAGTTCGTTTATTACAGGGGGGAACACTGAAGCTTTCTTT.

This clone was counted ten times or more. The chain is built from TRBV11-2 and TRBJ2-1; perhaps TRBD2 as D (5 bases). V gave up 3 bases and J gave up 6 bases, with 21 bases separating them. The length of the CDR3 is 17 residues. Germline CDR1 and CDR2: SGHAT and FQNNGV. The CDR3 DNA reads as TGTGCCAGCAGCTTTTTCCGGGTTGGGAGTGTCCTCAATGAGCAGTTCTTC. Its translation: CASSFFRVGSVLNEQFF.

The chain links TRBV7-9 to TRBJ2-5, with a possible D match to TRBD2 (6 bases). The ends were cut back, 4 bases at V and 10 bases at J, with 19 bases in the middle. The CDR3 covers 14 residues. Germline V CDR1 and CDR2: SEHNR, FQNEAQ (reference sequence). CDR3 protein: CASSYPLGGKIQYF. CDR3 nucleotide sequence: TGTGCCAGCAGCTACCCCCTTGGAGGGAAGATCCAGTACTTC.

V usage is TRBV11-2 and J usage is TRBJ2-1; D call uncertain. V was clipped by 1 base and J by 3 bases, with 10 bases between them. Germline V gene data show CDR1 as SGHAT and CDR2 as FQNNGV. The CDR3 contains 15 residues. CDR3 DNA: TGTGCCAGCAGCTTAGCGTGGGCCGTCTACAATGAGCAGTTCTTC. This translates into CASSLAWAVYNEQFF.

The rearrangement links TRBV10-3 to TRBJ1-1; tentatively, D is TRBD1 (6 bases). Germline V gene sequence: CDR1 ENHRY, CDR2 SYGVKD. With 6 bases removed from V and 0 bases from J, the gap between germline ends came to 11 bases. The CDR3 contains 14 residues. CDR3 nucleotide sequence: TGTGCCATCAGACAGGGAAGATTGAACACTGAAGCTTTCTTT. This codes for CAIRQGRLNTEAFF.

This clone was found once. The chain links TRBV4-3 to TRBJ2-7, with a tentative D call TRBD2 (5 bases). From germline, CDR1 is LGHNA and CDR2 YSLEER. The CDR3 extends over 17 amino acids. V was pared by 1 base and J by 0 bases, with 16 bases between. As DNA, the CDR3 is TGCGCCAGCAGCCAAGCCCGGACTGGGGTTTCCTCCTACGAGCAGTACTTC. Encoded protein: CASSQARTGVSSYEQYF.

Here the CDR3 DNA reads TGCGCCAGCAGCCAGGTTGACATTTTGTCCTACAATGAGCAGTTCTTC. Protein product: CASSQVDILSYNEQFF. The chain combines TRBV4-1 with TRBJ2-1; D remains unclear. CDR3 length: 16 amino acids. The germline gives CDR1 MGHRA, CDR2 YSYEKL. V was clipped by 3 bases and J by 1 base, with 13 bases between them.

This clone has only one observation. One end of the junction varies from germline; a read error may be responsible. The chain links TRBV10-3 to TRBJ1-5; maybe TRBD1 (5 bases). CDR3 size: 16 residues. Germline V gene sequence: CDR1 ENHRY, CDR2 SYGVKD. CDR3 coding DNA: TGTGCCATCAGTGAACGATTCCGGGGGAACGATCATCCCCAGCATTTT. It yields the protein CAISERFRGNDHPQHF.

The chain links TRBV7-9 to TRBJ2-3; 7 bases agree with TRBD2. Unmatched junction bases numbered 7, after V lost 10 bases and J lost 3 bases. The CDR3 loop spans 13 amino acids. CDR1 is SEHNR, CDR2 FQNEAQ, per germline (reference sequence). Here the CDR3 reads CANGGETTDTQYF. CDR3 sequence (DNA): TGTGCCAATGGGGGGGAGACGACAGATACGCAGTATTTT.

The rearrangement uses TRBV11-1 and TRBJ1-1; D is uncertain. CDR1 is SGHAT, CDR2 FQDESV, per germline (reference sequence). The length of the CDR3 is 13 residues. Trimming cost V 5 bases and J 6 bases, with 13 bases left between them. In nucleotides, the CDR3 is TGTGCCAGCAGCGTACGGCGTGGGCCTGAAGCTTTCTTT. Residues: CASSVRRGPEAFF. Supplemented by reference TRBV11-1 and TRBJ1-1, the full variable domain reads EAEVAQSPRYKITEKSQAVAFWCDPISGHATLYWYRQILGQGPELLVQFQDESVVDDSQLPKDRFSAERLKGVDSTLKIQPAELGDSAMYLCASSVRRGPEAFFGQGTRLTVV.

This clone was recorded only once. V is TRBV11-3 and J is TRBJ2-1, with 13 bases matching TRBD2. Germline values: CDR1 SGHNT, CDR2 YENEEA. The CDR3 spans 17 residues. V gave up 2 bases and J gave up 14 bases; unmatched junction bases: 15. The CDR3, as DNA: TGTGCCAGCAGCTTAAGGACAGCTGGACTAGCGGGAGCGGGTGAGTTCTTC. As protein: CASSLRTAGLAGAGEFF.

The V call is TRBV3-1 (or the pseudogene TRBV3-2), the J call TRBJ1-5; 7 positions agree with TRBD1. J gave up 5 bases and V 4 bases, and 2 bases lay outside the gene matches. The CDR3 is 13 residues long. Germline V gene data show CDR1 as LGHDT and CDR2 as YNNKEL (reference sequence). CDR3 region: CASSLDRDQPQHF. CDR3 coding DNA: TGTGCCAGCAGCCTCGACAGGGATCAGCCCCAGCATTTT.

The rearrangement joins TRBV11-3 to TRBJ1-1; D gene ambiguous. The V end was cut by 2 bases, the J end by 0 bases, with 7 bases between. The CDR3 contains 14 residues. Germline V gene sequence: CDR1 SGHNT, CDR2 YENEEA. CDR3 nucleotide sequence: TGTGCCAGCAGCTTACGGTCTGTGAACACTGAAGCTTTCTTT. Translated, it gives CASSLRSVNTEAFF.

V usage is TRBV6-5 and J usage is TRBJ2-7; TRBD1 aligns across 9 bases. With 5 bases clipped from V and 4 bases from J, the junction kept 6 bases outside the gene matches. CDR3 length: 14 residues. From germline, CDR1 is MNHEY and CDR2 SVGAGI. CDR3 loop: CASSRGQGRYEQYF. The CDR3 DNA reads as TGTGCCAGCAGTCGCGGACAGGGGAGATACGAGCAGTACTTC.

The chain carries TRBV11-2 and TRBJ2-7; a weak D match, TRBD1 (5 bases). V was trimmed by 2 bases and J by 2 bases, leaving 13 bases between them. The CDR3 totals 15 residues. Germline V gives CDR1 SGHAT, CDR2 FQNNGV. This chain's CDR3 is CASSLSAGLTYEQYF. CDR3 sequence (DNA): TGTGCCAGCAGCTTATCGGCAGGGTTGACCTACGAGCAGTACTTC. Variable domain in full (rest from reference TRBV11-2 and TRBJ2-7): EAGVAQSPRYKIIEKRQSVAFWCNPISGHATLYWYQQILGQGPKLLIQFQNNGVVDDSQLPKDRFSAERLKGVDSTLKIQPAKLEDSAVYLCASSLSAGLTYEQYFGPGTRLTVT.

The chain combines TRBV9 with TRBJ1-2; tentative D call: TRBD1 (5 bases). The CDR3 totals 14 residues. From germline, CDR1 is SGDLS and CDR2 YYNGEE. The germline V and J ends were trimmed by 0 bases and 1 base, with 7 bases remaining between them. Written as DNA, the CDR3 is TGTGCCAGCAGCGTAGACAGGAGTAACTATGGCTACACCTTC. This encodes CASSVDRSNYGYTF.

CDR3 amino acids: CASSLGGTSTDTQYF. In nucleotides, the CDR3 is TGCGCCAGCAGCTTGGGAGGAACTAGCACAGATACGCAGTATTTT. The chain links TRBV5-1 to TRBJ2-3, with D uncertain. CDR3 size: 15 residues. Trimming pared 0 bases from V and 0 bases from J, leaving 8 bases between. Germline CDR1 reads SGHRS; CDR2 reads YFSETQ.

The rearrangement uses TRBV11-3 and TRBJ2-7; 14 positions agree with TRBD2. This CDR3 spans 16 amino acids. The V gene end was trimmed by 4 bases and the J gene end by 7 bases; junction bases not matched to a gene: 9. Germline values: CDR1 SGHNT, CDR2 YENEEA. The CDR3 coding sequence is TGTGCCAGCAGCTCAATTTTTGGGACTAGCGGGAGTGAGCAGTACTTC. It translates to CASSSIFGTSGSEQYF.

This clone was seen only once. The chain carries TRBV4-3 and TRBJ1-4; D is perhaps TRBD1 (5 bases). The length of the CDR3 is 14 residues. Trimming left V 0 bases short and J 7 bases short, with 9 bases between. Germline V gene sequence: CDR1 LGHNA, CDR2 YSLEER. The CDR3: CASSQDTRVEKLFF. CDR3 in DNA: TGCGCCAGCAGCCAAGACACCAGGGTTGAAAAACTGTTTTTT.

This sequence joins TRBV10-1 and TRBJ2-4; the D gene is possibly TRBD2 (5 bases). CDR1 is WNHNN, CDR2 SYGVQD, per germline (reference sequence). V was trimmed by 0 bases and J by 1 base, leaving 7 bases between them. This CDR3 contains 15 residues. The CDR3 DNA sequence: TGCGCCAGCAGTGAGTCTGAGGGTGCCAAAAACATTCAGTACTTC. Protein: CASSESEGAKNIQYF.

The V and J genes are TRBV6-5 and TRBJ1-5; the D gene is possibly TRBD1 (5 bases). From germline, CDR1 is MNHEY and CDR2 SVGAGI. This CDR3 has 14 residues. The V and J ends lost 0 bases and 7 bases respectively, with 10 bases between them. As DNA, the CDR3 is TGTGCCAGCAGTTACTCAGGGGAAAAACAGCCCCAGCATTTT. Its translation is CASSYSGEKQPQHF.

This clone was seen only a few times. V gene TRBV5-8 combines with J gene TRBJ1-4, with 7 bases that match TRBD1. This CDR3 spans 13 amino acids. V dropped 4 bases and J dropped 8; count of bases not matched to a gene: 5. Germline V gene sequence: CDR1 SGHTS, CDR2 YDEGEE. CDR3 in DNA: TGTGCCAGCAGCAGACAGGGCCACGAAAAACTGTTTTTT. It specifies CASSRQGHEKLFF.

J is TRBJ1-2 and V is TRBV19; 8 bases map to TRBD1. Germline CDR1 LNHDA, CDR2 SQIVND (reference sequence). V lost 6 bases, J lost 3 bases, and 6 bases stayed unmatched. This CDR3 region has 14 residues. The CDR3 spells CASRSAGGDYGYTF. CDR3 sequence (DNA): TGTGCCAGTAGATCGGCAGGGGGCGACTATGGCTACACCTTC. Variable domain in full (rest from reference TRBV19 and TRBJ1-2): DGGITQSPKYLFRKEGQNVTLSCEQNLNHDAMYWYRQDPGQGLRLIYYSQIVNDFQKGDIAEGYSVSREKKESFPLTVTSAQKNPTAFYLCASRSAGGDYGYTFGSGTRLTVV.

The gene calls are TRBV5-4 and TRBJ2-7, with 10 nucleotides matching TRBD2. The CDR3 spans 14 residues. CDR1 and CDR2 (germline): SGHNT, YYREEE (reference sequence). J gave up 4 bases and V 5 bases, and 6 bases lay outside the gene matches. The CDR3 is CASSSGTSVYEQYF. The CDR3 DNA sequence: TGTGCCAGCAGTTCCGGGACTAGCGTATACGAGCAGTACTTC.

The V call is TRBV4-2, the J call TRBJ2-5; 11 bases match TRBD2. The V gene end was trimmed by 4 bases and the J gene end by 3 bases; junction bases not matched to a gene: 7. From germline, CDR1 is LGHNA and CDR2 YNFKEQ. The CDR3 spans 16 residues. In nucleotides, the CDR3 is TGTGCCAGCAGCCCCGGGACTAGCGGAAACAAAGAGACCCAGTACTTC. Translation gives CASSPGTSGNKETQYF.

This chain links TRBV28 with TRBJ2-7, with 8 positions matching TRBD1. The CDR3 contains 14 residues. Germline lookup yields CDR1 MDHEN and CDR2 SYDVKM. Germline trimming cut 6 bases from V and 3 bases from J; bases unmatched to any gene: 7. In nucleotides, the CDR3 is TGTGCCAGCAGCCTGGGACAGGTCTTCTACGAGCAGTACTTC. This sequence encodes CASSLGQVFYEQYF.